The 10 T cell receptor beta chains in this list originate from one sample, sequenced in a study of beta chain features in type 1 diabetes (dated by TCRdb to 2016 to 2019). Libraries came from the immunoSEQ multiplex PCR assay. The entire amount of isolated RNA was reverse transcribed using the High Capacity cDNA Reverse Transcription Kit, so the sequenced TCRB transcripts were expressed ones. In TCRdb, the immuneACCESS table is reduced to in-frame sequences with V and J assigned. These tables do not hold every clone; where another copy was compared, an unresolved V gene accounts for under half, and the others remain unexplained. The sample includes approximately 250,000 clones, with 16% observed a single time. Less than 0.09% of the sample lies in the top ten. Summary of the overall study and its limitations: Type 1 diabetes patients showed a moderate but significant shortening of TCRB CDR3 length in all four CD4+ subsets.

These receptors have no known antigen. Sequencing used naive CD4+ T cells from blood. The cell subset or site label corresponds to: true naive CD4+ T cells. Every receptor here comes from a man aged 30-40 years with type 1 diabetes.

The chain employs TRBV6-1 and TRBJ2-5, with a possible D match to TRBD1 (5 bases). Trimming stripped 10 bases from V and 5 bases from J, with 17 bases between. Germline V CDR1 and CDR2: MNHNS, SASEGT. The CDR3 consists of 13 residues. This chain's CDR3 is CATRWGRWETQYF. Here the CDR3 DNA reads TGTGCCACCAGATGGGGCAGGTGGGAGACCCAGTACTTC.

This sequence joins TRBV30 and TRBJ2-7, with D perhaps matching TRBD1 (6 bases). CDR1 is GTSNPN, CDR2 SVGIG, per germline (reference sequence). The V end was cut by 4 bases, the J end by 3 bases, with 10 bases between. This CDR3 region has 12 residues. In DNA, the CDR3 is TGTGCCTGGAATGAACAGGGCTACGAGCAGTACTTC. Translation: CAWNEQGYEQYF.

This clone came up a few times. The V and J genes are TRBV5-1 and TRBJ1-5; D is uncertain. CDR1 is SGHRS and CDR2 is YFSETQ in the germline V gene. V lost 1 base and J 7 bases, leaving 9 bases between the germline ends. The CDR3 loop spans 13 amino acids. The CDR3 coding sequence is TGCGCCAGCAGCTTGTATATGGGGCAGCCCCAGCATTTT. Translating it yields CASSLYMGQPQHF. The full variable domain, its missing parts supplied by reference TRBV5-1 and TRBJ1-5, is KAGVTQTPRYLIKTRGQQVTLSCSPISGHRSVSWYQQTPGQGLQFLFEYFSETQRNKGNFPGRFSGRQFSNSRSEMNVSTLELGDSALYLCASSLYMGQPQHFGDGTRLSIL.

The chain recombines TRBV10-3 with TRBJ2-5; D possibly corresponds to TRBD2 (5 bases). From germline, CDR1 is ENHRY and CDR2 SYGVKD. With 6 bases removed from V and 5 bases from J, the gap between germline ends came to 16 bases. The CDR3 spans 14 residues. This CDR3 is CAIREDRGLETQYF. Here the CDR3 DNA reads TGTGCCATCAGAGAGGACCGCGGGTTGGAGACCCAGTACTTC.

The table lists this clone with a count of one. The chain recombines TRBV9 with TRBJ2-1; D gene unclear. The V and J ends lost 1 base and 3 bases respectively, with 8 bases between them. Germline V gives CDR1 SGDLS, CDR2 YYNGEE. This CDR3 is built from 14 residues. The CDR3 loop reads CASSVLADYNEQFF. The CDR3 coding sequence is TGTGCCAGCAGCGTACTGGCGGACTACAATGAGCAGTTCTTC.

The table lists this clone with a few counts. The CDR3, as DNA: TGTGCCAGCAGCTTAGATTGGTCAGAAGAGACCCAGTACTTC. Its translation: CASSLDWSEETQYF. V gene TRBV11-2 combines with J gene TRBJ2-5; no firm D call. In germline, CDR1 is SGHAT, CDR2 FQNNGV. V was pared by 0 bases and J by 3 bases, with 8 bases between. This CDR3 region has 14 residues.

The rearrangement links TRBV29-1 to TRBJ1-1; a weak D match, TRBD1 (5 bases). The V end was cut by 4 bases, the J end by 4 bases, with 22 bases between. The CDR3 runs 16 residues. Germline CDR1 is SQVTM and CDR2 is ANQGSEA. Written as DNA, the CDR3 is TGCAGCGTTGTCCGCACAGGCCCTGGGGGTGGCACTGAAGCTTTCTTT. Translation: CSVVRTGPGGGTEAFF.

This clone was detected only a few times. V and J are TRBV25-1 and TRBJ1-5, with D possibly being TRBD1 (6 bases). The CDR3 has 14 amino acids. V gave up 0 bases and J gave up 5 bases, with 8 bases separating them. Germline CDR1 and CDR2: MGHDK and SYGVNS. Written as DNA, the CDR3 is TGTGCCAGCAGTGAATATGGGGGGCATCAGCCCCAGCATTTT. Translated, it gives CASSEYGGHQPQHF.

V usage is TRBV7-2 and J usage is TRBJ1-4; the D is unclear. The germline V gene encodes CDR1 SGHTA and CDR2 FQGNSA. The CDR3 has 12 residues. V lost 3 bases and J lost 6, with 5 bases in between. In DNA form, the CDR3 reads TGTGCCAGCAGCTTGGACGATGAAAAACTGTTTTTT. Its protein product is CASSLDDEKLFF.

Regarding this clone: Other DNA variants within this sample encode the same CDR3. This chain links TRBV29-1 with TRBJ1-1, with D unclear. The CDR3 length is 13 residues. Germline V gene lookup returns CDR1 SQVTM and CDR2 ANQGSEA. Between the trimmed V and J ends, which lost 6 bases and 0 bases, there was a span of 11 bases. In DNA form, the CDR3 reads TGCAGCGTGGTAGGCAGAATGAACACTGAAGCTTTCTTT. Its protein is CSVVGRMNTEAFF.